Below are 6 T cell receptor beta chains sequenced from a single sample in a study of blood T cell repertoires in COVID-19. This table comes from immunoSEQ multiplex PCR, and its TCRdb copy is limited to in-frame clones, with some not included. The data hold fewer than 80,000 clones, with around nine tenths observed a single time. The sequenced sample consisted of peripheral blood. The receptors were gathered from a man aged 70-80 years with acute or convalescent COVID-19.

As for this clone: The same CDR3 also results from other DNA sequences found in this sample. The chain uses TRBV5-1 and TRBJ2-2; D is uncertain. Deletions cut 0 bases from V and 0 bases from J, with 9 bases between. This CDR3 has 16 amino acids. CDR1 is SGHRS and CDR2 is YFSETQ in the germline V gene. The CDR3 here is CASSLGARTNTGELFF. DNA of the CDR3: TGCGCCAGCAGCTTGGGGGCACGAACGAACACCGGGGAGCTGTTTTTT.

Only one count was recorded for this clone. The chain uses TRBV19 and TRBJ2-2; 9 positions match TRBD2. Looked up from germline, CDR1 is LNHDA and CDR2 is SQIVND (reference sequence). CDR3 length: 19 residues. Trimming removed 2 bases from V and 0 bases from J; junction bases left unmatched: 10. The CDR3 protein is CASSILALAGGTNTGELFF. The CDR3 nucleotides are TGTGCCAGTAGTATATTGGCTCTGGCGGGAGGGACGAACACCGGGGAGCTGTTTTTT.

This clone turned up a few times. The rearrangement links TRBV9 to TRBJ2-1; 9 nucleotides agree with TRBD2. The CDR3 consists of 14 residues. The ends lost 5 bases at V and 5 bases at J; junction bases unmatched: 5. Germline CDR1 and CDR2: SGDLS and YYNGEE. The CDR3 nucleotides are TGTGCCAGCAGGGGCCTAGCGGGAAACAATGAGCAGTTCTTC. It specifies CASRGLAGNNEQFF.

The chain recombines TRBV4-1 with TRBJ2-3; 14 bases agree with TRBD2. V shed 4 bases and J 3 bases; nucleotides not matched to a gene: 9. Looked up from germline, CDR1 is MGHRA and CDR2 is YSYEKL. This CDR3 region has 18 residues. CDR3 sequence (DNA): TGCGCCAGCAGCCGTTCCCCGACTAGCGGGAGGGGGACAGATACGCAGTATTTT. Protein product: CASSRSPTSGRGTDTQYF.

The chain recombines TRBV28 with TRBJ1-5; 12 positions agree with TRBD1. J lost 6 bases, V lost 8 bases, and 8 bases had no gene match. CDR3 length equals 15 residues. Germline assignment: CDR1 MDHEN and CDR2 SYDVKM. The CDR3 DNA reads as TGTGCCAGCGATCTCCGGGACAGGGGGCTTCAGCCCCAGCATTTT. Encoded protein: CASDLRDRGLQPQHF. The entire variable domain, with the rest obtained from reference TRBV28 and TRBJ1-5, is as follows: DVKVTQSSRYLVKRTGEKVFLECVQDMDHENMFWYRQDPGLGLRLIYFSYDVKMKEKGDIPEGYSVSREKKERFSLILESASTNQTSMYLCASDLRDRGLQPQHFGDGTRLSIL.

This chain links TRBV19 with TRBJ2-7; D possibly corresponds to TRBD2 (5 bases). This CDR3 has 13 residues. V was pared by 5 bases and J by 9 bases, with 17 bases between. Germline loops: CDR1 LNHDA, CDR2 SQIVND (reference sequence). In DNA, the CDR3 is TGTGCCAGTAGTGAGGGTGGCGGGTTCGGGCAGTACTTC. Its protein is CASSEGGGFGQYF.